Sequencing of this TCR beta chain was carried out in a study of beta chain features in type 1 diabetes. Study overall: Healthy donors resembled patients in age, gender and cell yields.

This clone was counted only a few times. All of the isolated RNA was reverse transcribed, so expressed TCRB transcripts were sequenced. Libraries were prepared by immunoSEQ multiplex PCR; TCRdb keeps only in-frame clonotypes and omits some of them. The sample includes around 140,000 clones, roughly 9.7% of them seen just once. Germline trimming cut 0 bases from V and 5 bases from J; bases unmatched to any gene: 10. Germline lookup yields CDR1 SGHRS and CDR2 YFSETQ. The CDR3 extends over 16 amino acids. The rearrangement joins TRBV5-1 to TRBJ2-5; TRBD1 matches 7 bases. The TCR comes from a woman in her 40s in good health. Sequencing used central memory CD4+ T cells from blood. The CDR3 DNA follows: TGCGCCAGCAGCTTGGAAGCAGACAGGGTCGGGGAGACCCAGTACTTC. Translating gives CASSLEADRVGETQYF.